One sample yielded the 24 T cell receptor beta chains listed below, sequenced in a study of T cell changes during pregnancy in multiple sclerosis. Profiled with immunoSEQ multiplex PCR; TCRdb holds only in-frame clones, not every one. The repertoire has roughly 64,000 clones, roughly 87% of them found once; the top ten carry about 5.8%. The source was peripheral blood, collected in the third trimester of pregnancy. These receptors all stem from a female donor in good health, enrolled as a control in a pregnancy study.

This chain connects TRBV5-4 to TRBJ1-1; weak D call: TRBD1 (6 bases). V was trimmed by 4 bases and J by 0 bases, leaving 13 bases between them. CDR1 and CDR2 from the germline V gene are SGHNT and YYREEE (reference sequence). This CDR3 is 15 amino acids long. CDR3 sequence: CASSQDGTLNTEAFF. CDR3 bases: TGTGCCAGCAGCCAAGACGGGACACTGAACACTGAAGCTTTCTTT.

CDR3 DNA sequence: TGCGCCAGCAGCCTAAGCGAGGGCAGGGGGCGTTCACCCCTCCACTTT. Protein product: CASSLSEGRGRSPLHF. The V and J genes are TRBV5-1 and TRBJ1-6, with TRBD1 matching over 8 bases. J gave up 9 bases and V 4 bases, and 12 bases lay outside the gene matches. The germline V gene encodes CDR1 SGHRS and CDR2 YFSETQ. CDR3 length: 16 amino acids.

V is TRBV13 and J is TRBJ2-5, with TRBD1 matching 7 bases. CDR1 and CDR2 from the germline V gene are PRHDT and FYEKMQ (reference sequence). Trimming removed 5 bases from V and 3 bases from J; junction bases left unmatched: 6. This CDR3 contains 14 residues. In nucleotides, the CDR3 is TGTGCCAGCAGCGGACAGGACAGGAAAGAGACCCAGTACTTC. Its translation: CASSGQDRKETQYF.

The V gene is TRBV7-9, the J gene TRBJ2-3, with 7 positions matching TRBD1. V gave up 3 bases and J gave up 3 bases; unmatched junction bases: 6. From germline, CDR1 is SEHNR and CDR2 FQNEAQ (reference sequence). The CDR3 extends over 15 amino acids. DNA of the CDR3: TGTGCCAGCAGCTTTGAAGGCAGGGGGACAGATACGCAGTATTTT. Its translation: CASSFEGRGTDTQYF.

The J gene is TRBJ1-2, the V gene TRBV7-2; 7 nucleotides match TRBD1. V gave up 1 base and J gave up 13 bases; unmatched junction bases: 9. This CDR3 spans 13 amino acids. Looked up from germline, CDR1 is SGHTA and CDR2 is FQGNSA. CDR3 bases: TGTGCCAGCAGCTTAGAGGTTACAGGGGTTCGCACCTTC. Translating it yields CASSLEVTGVRTF. Variable domain in full (rest from reference TRBV7-2 and TRBJ1-2): GAGVSQSPSNKVTEKGKDVELRCDPISGHTALYWYRQSLGQGLEFLIYFQGNSAPDKSGLPSDRFSAERTGGSVSTLTIQRTQQEDSAVYLCASSLEVTGVRTFGSGTRLTVV.

The rearrangement links TRBV18 to TRBJ1-3; 10 nucleotides line up with TRBD1. Germline CDR1 KGHSH, CDR2 LQKENI. J was trimmed by 5 bases and V by 4 bases; bases with no gene match: 5. The CDR3 contains 15 residues. The DNA of the CDR3 is TGTGCCAGCTCACTCGGGACAGGGGCTCGAAACACCATATATTTT. Amino acid sequence: CASSLGTGARNTIYF.

The genes are TRBV6-5 and TRBJ2-7; 8 nucleotides line up with TRBD2. Germline CDR1 is MNHEY and CDR2 is SVGAGI. Trimming took 3 bases from V and 7 from J; bases not matched to a gene: 11. The CDR3 is made up of 15 amino acids. The CDR3 DNA reads as TGTGCCAGCAGTTATCGCGGGGGGCTCTCCGGAGAGCAGTACTTC. This translates into CASSYRGGLSGEQYF.

This chain links TRBV5-1 with TRBJ2-7, with 12 bases identical to TRBD2. J gave up 2 bases and V 1 base, and 1 base lay outside the gene matches. Per germline, CDR1 SGHRS and CDR2 YFSETQ. The CDR3 is 15 residues long. The CDR3 bases are TGCGCCAGCAGCTTGAGGACTAGCGGGACCTACGAGCAGTACTTC. It translates to CASSLRTSGTYEQYF.

The rearrangement links TRBV19 to TRBJ2-2; D perhaps matches TRBD2 (6 bases). Per the germline V gene, CDR1 is LNHDA and CDR2 is SQIVND (reference sequence). The ends were cut back, 7 bases at V and 1 base at J, with 10 bases in the middle. The CDR3 runs to 14 residues. The CDR3 sequence: CASNAGRNTGELFF. The CDR3 region has the DNA TGTGCCAGTAATGCGGGGCGGAACACCGGGGAGCTGTTTTTT.

The rearrangement uses TRBV19 and TRBJ2-3, with 8 bases lining up with TRBD2. V shed 6 bases, J shed 2 bases, and the junction held 7 bases outside the gene matches. Per germline, CDR1 LNHDA and CDR2 SQIVND (reference sequence). There are 15 residues in the CDR3. CDR3 residues: CASRRLASLTDTQYF. The CDR3 nucleotides are TGTGCCAGTAGAAGACTAGCGTCCCTCACAGATACGCAGTATTTT.

The chain joins TRBV11-2 to TRBJ1-4; tentative D call: TRBD1 (6 bases). V was clipped by 3 bases and J by 1 base, with 9 bases between them. Germline-derived CDR1 and CDR2 are SGHAT and FQNNGV. This CDR3 is built from 15 residues. The CDR3 reads CASSLLQGTNEKLFF. The CDR3 DNA follows: TGTGCCAGCAGCTTGCTACAGGGAACTAATGAAAAACTGTTTTTT.

This clone was seen just once. V gene TRBV5-4 combines with J gene TRBJ2-5, with D possibly being TRBD1 (6 bases). Germline CDR1 reads SGHNT; CDR2 reads YYREEE (reference sequence). V lost 4 bases and J 2 bases, leaving 15 bases between the germline ends. The CDR3 sequence is 15 residues long. The CDR3 sequence: CASSSFGDTQETQYF. In DNA form, the CDR3 reads TGTGCCAGCAGCAGTTTCGGGGACACTCAAGAGACCCAGTACTTC. Using reference TRBV5-4 and TRBJ2-5 for the parts outside the CDR3, the full variable domain is ETGVTQSPTHLIKTRGQQVTLRCSSQSGHNTVSWYQQALGQGPQFIFQYYREEENGRGNFPPRFSGLQFPNYSSELNVNALELDDSALYLCASSSFGDTQETQYFGPGTRLLVL.

The chain combines TRBV14 with TRBJ2-7, with 9 bases aligning to TRBD1. In germline, CDR1 is SGHDN, CDR2 FVKESK. The J segment lost 6 bases and the V segment lost 4 bases, leaving 13 bases of the junction unmatched. CDR3 length equals 16 residues. The CDR3 spells CASSRAPGQGPSEQYF. The CDR3 DNA is TGTGCCAGCAGCCGAGCGCCCGGACAGGGGCCGTCCGAGCAGTACTTC.

This chain connects TRBV19 to TRBJ2-7; 8 bases agree with TRBD1. Germline V gene sequence: CDR1 LNHDA, CDR2 SQIVND (reference sequence). The CDR3 sequence is 15 residues long. The V segment lost 5 bases and the J segment 0 bases; nucleotides outside the gene matches: 6. In DNA form, the CDR3 reads TGTGCCAGTAGTGACCGGGACAGGAGCTCCTACGAGCAGTACTTC. It encodes CASSDRDRSSYEQYF. Supplemented by reference TRBV19 and TRBJ2-7, the full variable domain reads DGGITQSPKYLFRKEGQNVTLSCEQNLNHDAMYWYRQDPGQGLRLIYYSQIVNDFQKGDIAEGYSVSREKKESFPLTVTSAQKNPTAFYLCASSDRDRSSYEQYFGPGTRLTVT.

The V call is TRBV7-6, the J call TRBJ2-5; D possibly corresponds to TRBD2 (6 bases). The length of the CDR3 is 15 residues. Germline V lookup: CDR1 SGHVS, CDR2 FNYEAQ. The V end lost 1 base, the J end lost 3 bases, and 12 bases lay between the germline ends. In nucleotides, the CDR3 is TGTGCCAGCAGCTTAGTATCTCTAGCGAAAGAGACCCAGTACTTC. It codes for CASSLVSLAKETQYF.

The chain is built from TRBV30 and TRBJ2-7; the match to TRBD1 covers 9 bases. The CDR3 runs to 15 residues. Germline V gene lookup returns CDR1 GTSNPN and CDR2 SVGIG (reference sequence). V shed 1 base and J 2 bases; nucleotides not matched to a gene: 6. The CDR3 DNA is TGTGCCTGGAGTGACAGGGGGCGCATAACCTACGAGCAGTACTTC. Translation gives CAWSDRGRITYEQYF.

This chain uses TRBV28 with TRBJ1-2; 7 bases agree with TRBD1. CDR1 and CDR2 (germline): MDHEN, SYDVKM. The CDR3 is made up of 14 amino acids. J was trimmed by 6 bases and V by 6 bases; bases with no gene match: 10. The DNA for the CDR3 is TGTGCCAGCAGCCTCGAGGGGGCGCGTAATGGCTACACCTTC. Residues: CASSLEGARNGYTF.

This chain connects TRBV29-1 to TRBJ2-7, with 7 bases fitting TRBD1. Germline-derived CDR1 and CDR2 are SQVTM and ANQGSEA. The CDR3 has 12 residues. Losses at the gene ends were 8 bases for V and 0 bases for J; bases not matched to a gene: 4. CDR3 nucleotides: TGCAGCCTACGGGACAGCTCCTACGAGCAGTACTTC. Protein sequence: CSLRDSSYEQYF.

The chain carries TRBV12-5 and TRBJ1-1, with D hard to call. CDR1 is LGHNT and CDR2 is FRNRAP in the germline V gene. Trimming took off 6 bases at V and 4 bases at J, with 12 bases between the two ends. The CDR3 is 13 amino acids. This chain's CDR3 is CASGLGGLTEAFF. In nucleotides, the CDR3 is TGTGCTAGTGGCCTCGGCGGTCTCACTGAAGCTTTCTTT.

The J gene is TRBJ2-1, the V gene TRBV10-3; D may be TRBD1 (6 bases). V was pared by 5 bases and J by 6 bases, with 11 bases between. Germline-derived CDR1 and CDR2 are ENHRY and SYGVKD. CDR3 length: 13 amino acids. DNA of the CDR3: TGTGCCATCAGTTTGGACAGCCGCAATGAGCAGTTCTTC. It is translated as CAISLDSRNEQFF.

V gene TRBV27 combines with J gene TRBJ2-3; 11 nucleotides line up with TRBD2. V gave up 5 bases and J gave up 2 bases; unmatched junction bases: 3. Germline lookup yields CDR1 MNHEY and CDR2 SMNVEV (reference sequence). The CDR3 length is 15 residues. The CDR3 nucleotides are TGTGCCAGCAGTCAGACTAGCGGGGACACAGATACGCAGTATTTT. It yields the protein CASSQTSGDTDTQYF.

The chain is built from TRBV7-2 and TRBJ2-3, with a possible D match to TRBD2 (6 bases). This CDR3 contains 13 residues. The V end was cut by 2 bases, the J end by 4 bases, with 7 bases between. Germline CDR1 and CDR2: SGHTA and FQGNSA. For the CDR3, the DNA is TGTGCCAGCAGCTTACGGAGGGCAGATACGCAGTATTTT. As protein: CASSLRRADTQYF.

The genes are TRBV18 and TRBJ1-5; D possibly corresponds to TRBD1 (6 bases). CDR1 and CDR2 from the germline V gene are KGHSH and LQKENI. V was trimmed by 6 bases and J by 7 bases, leaving 19 bases between them. The CDR3 loop spans 15 amino acids. CDR3 loop: CASSRGGAPGQPQHF. The CDR3 DNA reads TGTGCCAGCTCCCGGGGGGGGGCCCCGGGGCAGCCCCAGCATTTT.

V gene TRBV29-1 combines with J gene TRBJ2-7; D is possibly TRBD1 (6 bases). Germline V gene lookup returns CDR1 SQVTM and CDR2 ANQGSEA. The CDR3 spans 13 residues. The V and J ends lost 5 bases and 2 bases respectively, with 13 bases between them. This CDR3 reads CSVKGTNTYEQYF. For the CDR3, the DNA is TGCAGCGTTAAAGGGACAAATACCTACGAGCAGTACTTC.